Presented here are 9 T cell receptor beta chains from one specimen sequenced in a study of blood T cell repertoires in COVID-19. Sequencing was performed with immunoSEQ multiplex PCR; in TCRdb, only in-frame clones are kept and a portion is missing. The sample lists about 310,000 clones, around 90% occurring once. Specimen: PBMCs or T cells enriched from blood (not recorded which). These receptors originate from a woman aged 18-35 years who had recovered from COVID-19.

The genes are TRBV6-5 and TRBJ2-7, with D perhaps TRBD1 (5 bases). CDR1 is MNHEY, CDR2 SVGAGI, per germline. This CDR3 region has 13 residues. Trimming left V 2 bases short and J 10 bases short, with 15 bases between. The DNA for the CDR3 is TGTGCCAGCAGTTACCCCGGACAAATGAGTCAGTACTTC. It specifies CASSYPGQMSQYF.

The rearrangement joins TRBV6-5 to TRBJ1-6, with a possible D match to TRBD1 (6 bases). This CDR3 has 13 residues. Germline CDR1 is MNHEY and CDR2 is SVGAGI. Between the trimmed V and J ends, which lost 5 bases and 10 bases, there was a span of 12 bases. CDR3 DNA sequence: TGTGCCAGCAGTCGTAACAGGGAATCACCCCTCCACTTT. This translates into CASSRNRESPLHF.

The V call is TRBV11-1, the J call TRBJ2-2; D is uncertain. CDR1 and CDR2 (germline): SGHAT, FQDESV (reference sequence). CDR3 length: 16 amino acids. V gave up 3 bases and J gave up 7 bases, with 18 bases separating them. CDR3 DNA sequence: TGTGCCAGCAGCTTTTACGAGACTCGAGGTTTCGGGGAGCTGTTTTTT. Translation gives CASSFYETRGFGELFF.

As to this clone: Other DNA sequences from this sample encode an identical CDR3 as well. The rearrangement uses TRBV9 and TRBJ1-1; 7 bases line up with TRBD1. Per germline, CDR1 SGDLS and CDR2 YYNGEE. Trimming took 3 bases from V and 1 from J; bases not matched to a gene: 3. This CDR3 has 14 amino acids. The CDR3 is CASSATGRNTEAFF. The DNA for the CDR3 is TGTGCCAGCAGCGCGACAGGGAGGAACACTGAAGCTTTCTTT.

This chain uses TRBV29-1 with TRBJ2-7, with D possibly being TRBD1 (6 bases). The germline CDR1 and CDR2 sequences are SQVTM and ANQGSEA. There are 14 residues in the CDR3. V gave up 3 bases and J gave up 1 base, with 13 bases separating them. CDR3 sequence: CSVETGHRSYEQYF. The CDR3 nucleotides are TGCAGCGTTGAGACGGGACATCGGTCCTACGAGCAGTACTTC.

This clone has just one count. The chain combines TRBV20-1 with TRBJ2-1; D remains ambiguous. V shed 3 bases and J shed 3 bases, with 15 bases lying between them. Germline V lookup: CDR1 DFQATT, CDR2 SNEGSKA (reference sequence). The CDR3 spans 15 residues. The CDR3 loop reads CSASGHLGSYNEQFF. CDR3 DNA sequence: TGCAGTGCTAGTGGCCATTTGGGCAGCTACAATGAGCAGTTCTTC.

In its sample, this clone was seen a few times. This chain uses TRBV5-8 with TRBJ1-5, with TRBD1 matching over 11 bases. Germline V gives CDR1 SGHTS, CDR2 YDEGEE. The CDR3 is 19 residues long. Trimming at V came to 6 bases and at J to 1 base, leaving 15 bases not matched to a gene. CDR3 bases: TGTGCCAGCACCAATACCGGCGGGACAGGGGGATTGAGCAATCAGCCCCAGCATTTT. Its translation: CASTNTGGTGGLSNQPQHF.

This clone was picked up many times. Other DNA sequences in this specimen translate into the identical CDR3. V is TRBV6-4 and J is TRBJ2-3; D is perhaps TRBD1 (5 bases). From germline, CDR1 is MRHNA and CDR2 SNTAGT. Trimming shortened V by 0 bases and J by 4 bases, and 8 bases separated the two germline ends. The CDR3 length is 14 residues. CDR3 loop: CASSDSQGADTQYF. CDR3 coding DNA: TGTGCCAGCAGTGACTCCCAGGGCGCAGATACGCAGTATTTT.

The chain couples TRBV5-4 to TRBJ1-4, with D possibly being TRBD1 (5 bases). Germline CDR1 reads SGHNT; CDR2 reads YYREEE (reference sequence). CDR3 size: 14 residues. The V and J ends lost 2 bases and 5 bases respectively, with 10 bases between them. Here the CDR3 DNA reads TGTGCCAGCAGCTTCCAAGGGGTAAATGAAAAACTGTTTTTT. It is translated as CASSFQGVNEKLFF.